Below, 27 T cell receptor beta chains from the same sample are listed, as sequenced in a study of blood T cell repertoires in COVID-19. Clones were sequenced by immunoSEQ multiplex PCR, and TCRdb holds only the in-frame ones, with some missing. The data contain just over 650,000 clones, 80% to 90% of them singletons. Sequencing was carried out using peripheral blood. These receptors originate from a woman between 18 and 30 years old with acute or convalescent COVID-19.

The chain couples TRBV19 to TRBJ2-1; 8 positions agree with TRBD1. Unmatched junction bases numbered 14, after V lost 6 bases and J lost 7 bases. Germline loops: CDR1 LNHDA, CDR2 SQIVND (reference sequence). The CDR3 loop spans 16 amino acids. CDR3 loop: CASSTRAGGWVNEQFF. DNA for the CDR3: TGTGCCAGTAGCACCCGGGCAGGGGGCTGGGTAAATGAGCAGTTCTTC.

The chain combines TRBV4-1 with TRBJ2-5, with D possibly matching TRBD2 (5 bases). This CDR3 has 15 residues. In germline, CDR1 is MGHRA, CDR2 YSYEKL. V dropped 0 bases and J dropped 2 bases, with 10 bases sitting between them. CDR3 nucleotide sequence: TGCGCCAGCAGCCAAGACCTACTAGATCAAGAGACCCAGTACTTC. This sequence encodes CASSQDLLDQETQYF.

In its sample, this clone was seen once. The chain joins TRBV27 to TRBJ2-3; 9 nucleotides line up with TRBD1. The V segment lost 4 bases and the J segment 6 bases; nucleotides outside the gene matches: 11. The CDR3 loop spans 16 amino acids. Germline-derived CDR1 and CDR2 are MNHEY and SMNVEV (reference sequence). The CDR3 DNA sequence: TGTGCCAGCAGTTCCCTTTACCGGGACAGGGCGGATACGCAGTATTTT. Translation gives CASSSLYRDRADTQYF.

The chain links TRBV4-1 to TRBJ1-1; D uncertain. This CDR3 has 19 residues. The V gene lost 0 bases and the J gene lost 3 bases, with 23 bases spanning the gap. CDR1 and CDR2 (germline): MGHRA, YSYEKL. In DNA form, the CDR3 reads TGCGCCAGCAGCCAAGAAACGCCGTTGGGTACGGCCGGGGACACTGAAGCTTTCTTT. This translates into CASSQETPLGTAGDTEAFF.

The gene calls are TRBV18 and TRBJ1-2; maybe TRBD1 (6 bases). The CDR3 has 14 amino acids. The ends were cut back, 2 bases at V and 5 bases at J, with 12 bases in the middle. Germline CDR1 is KGHSH and CDR2 is LQKENI. CDR3 loop: CASSPVPQGYGYTF. The DNA for the CDR3 is TGTGCCAGCTCACCAGTCCCTCAGGGGTATGGCTACACCTTC.

The gene calls are TRBV9 and TRBJ2-7; D is perhaps TRBD2 (7 bases). Between the trimmed V and J ends, which lost 3 bases and 6 bases, there was a span of 22 bases. The CDR3 runs 16 residues. Germline V gives CDR1 SGDLS, CDR2 YYNGEE. The DNA of the CDR3 is TGTGCCAGCAGCGCGCCCTCAAAGGGGGGGGTCGCCGAGCAGTACTTC. Protein: CASSAPSKGGVAEQYF.

The chain employs TRBV7-9 and TRBJ2-2; weak D call: TRBD1 (5 bases). Trimming shortened V by 2 bases and J by 8 bases, and 12 bases separated the two germline ends. Looked up from germline, CDR1 is SEHNR and CDR2 is FQNEAQ (reference sequence). The CDR3 runs to 14 residues. The CDR3 region has the DNA TGTGCCAGCAGCTTAAGGGGCTCAGAGGGGGAGCTGTTTTTT. Its protein product is CASSLRGSEGELFF.

The chain is built from TRBV28 and TRBJ1-6; no definite D call. Germline assignment: CDR1 MDHEN and CDR2 SYDVKM. The CDR3 sequence is 14 residues long. The ends were cut back, 10 bases at V and 0 bases at J, with 10 bases in the middle. The CDR3 reads CATSTASYNSPLHF. DNA of the CDR3: TGTGCCACGTCCACAGCCTCCTATAATTCACCCCTCCACTTT. Full variable domain (remainder filled in from reference TRBV28 and TRBJ1-6): DVKVTQSSRYLVKRTGEKVFLECVQDMDHENMFWYRQDPGLGLRLIYFSYDVKMKEKGDIPEGYSVSREKKERFSLILESASTNQTSMYLCATSTASYNSPLHFGNGTRLTVT.

This clone was seen only once. This sequence joins TRBV7-3 and TRBJ2-1; D is undetermined. The germline V and J ends were trimmed by 7 bases and 11 bases, with 15 bases remaining between them. CDR1 and CDR2 (germline): SGHTA, FQGTGA. This CDR3 spans 12 amino acids. The CDR3: CASNLLGVQQFF. CDR3 DNA sequence: TGTGCCAGCAACCTCCTGGGCGTACAGCAGTTCTTC.

This chain connects TRBV28 to TRBJ1-2, with a weak D call TRBD1 (5 bases). The CDR3 spans 12 residues. V lost 7 bases and J lost 3, with 9 bases in between. CDR1 is MDHEN, CDR2 SYDVKM, per germline. This CDR3 is CASTWGDYGYTF. In DNA, the CDR3 is TGTGCCAGCACATGGGGGGACTATGGCTACACCTTC.

The chain uses TRBV6-1 and TRBJ2-1; 9 bases agree with TRBD1. The CDR3 has 15 residues. From germline, CDR1 is MNHNS and CDR2 SASEGT. Trimming removed 2 bases from V and 6 bases from J; junction bases left unmatched: 5. Here the CDR3 reads CASSETGTGSNEQFF. The CDR3 DNA follows: TGTGCCAGCAGTGAAACCGGGACAGGGTCCAATGAGCAGTTCTTC.

In its sample, this clone was seen once. Here the CDR3 DNA reads TGTGCCAGCAGCACTAGCGGGGGGCCGAGGACCGGGGAGCTGTTTTTT. It is translated as CASSTSGGPRTGELFF. This chain connects TRBV9 to TRBJ2-2, with TRBD2 matching over 12 bases. Germline V lookup: CDR1 SGDLS, CDR2 YYNGEE. The CDR3 is 16 residues long. J lost 5 bases, V lost 4 bases, and 6 bases had no gene match.

The CDR3 here is CAWIRRGWNTEAFF. Written as DNA, the CDR3 is TGTGCCTGGATCCGTCGGGGGTGGAACACTGAAGCTTTCTTT. The chain recombines TRBV30 with TRBJ1-1; D possibly corresponds to TRBD1 (5 bases). CDR3 size: 14 residues. V gave up 4 bases and J gave up 1 base, with 13 bases separating them. From germline, CDR1 is GTSNPN and CDR2 SVGIG (reference sequence). The full variable domain, rest sourced from reference TRBV30 and TRBJ1-1, is SQTIHQWPATLVQPVGSPLSLECTVEGTSNPNLYWYRQAAGRGLQLLFYSVGIGQISSEVPQNLSASRPQDRQFILSSKKLLLSDSGFYLCAWIRRGWNTEAFFGQGTRLTVV.

The chain carries TRBV10-2 and TRBJ1-5; D gene ambiguous. This CDR3 region has 13 residues. Germline values: CDR1 WSHSY, CDR2 SAAADI. Trimming shortened V by 6 bases and J by 0 bases, and 6 bases separated the two germline ends. The CDR3 sequence: CASSTLSNQPQHF. The CDR3 DNA is TGCGCCAGCAGCACTCTTAGCAATCAGCCCCAGCATTTT.

This CDR3 is CASSFGPGLAGGHFIGELFF. DNA of the CDR3: TGTGCCAGCAGTTTTGGTCCGGGACTAGCGGGGGGGCACTTCATCGGGGAGCTGTTTTTT. The chain employs TRBV27 and TRBJ2-2, with 16 nucleotides matching TRBD2. The V gene's germline CDR1 is MNHEY and CDR2 SMNVEV (reference sequence). The J segment lost 7 bases and the V segment lost 3 bases, leaving 14 bases of the junction unmatched. This CDR3 spans 20 amino acids.

This chain links TRBV29-1 with TRBJ2-5; the D gene is possibly TRBD1 (6 bases). CDR1 is SQVTM, CDR2 ANQGSEA, per germline. This CDR3 is built from 14 residues. V was shortened by 2 bases and J by 4 bases, with 14 bases between the two germline ends. The DNA of the CDR3 is TGCAGCGTTGAAAGCGACAGGTCGGGAGAGACCCAGTACTTC. It translates to CSVESDRSGETQYF. The full variable domain, with the rest looked up from reference TRBV29-1 and TRBJ2-5, is SAVISQKPSRDICQRGTSLTIQCQVDSQVTMMFWYRQQPGQSLTLIATANQGSEATYESGFVIDKFPISRPNLTFSTLTVSNMSPEDSSIYLCSVESDRSGETQYFGPGTRLLVL.

This clone occurred a few times. This rearrangement joins TRBV1 to TRBJ2-1; TRBD2 was called by the table and not checked on the DNA. TRBV1 is a documented pseudogene. This CDR3 comprises 16 residues. CDR3 region: CTSSPRTSGDYNEQFF. The CDR3 DNA follows: TGCACCAGCAGCCCCCGGACTAGCGGGGACTACAATGAGCAGTTCTTC.

V usage is TRBV6-1 and J usage is TRBJ1-2; TRBD1 aligns across 9 bases. J lost 7 bases, V lost 4 bases, and 13 bases had no gene match. CDR3 size: 16 residues. CDR1 and CDR2 from the germline V gene are MNHNS and SASEGT. CDR3 in amino acids: CASSAGTGPSIFGYTF. The CDR3 DNA follows: TGTGCCAGCAGTGCCGGGACAGGGCCTTCCATTTTTGGCTACACCTTC.

V is TRBV4-3 and J is TRBJ2-7, with D possibly being TRBD2 (6 bases). The CDR3 sequence is 15 residues long. The ends were cut back, 5 bases at V and 0 bases at J, with 14 bases in the middle. CDR1 is LGHNA and CDR2 is YSLEER in the germline V gene. CDR3 loop: CASSLADGGSYEQYF. As DNA, the CDR3 is TGCGCCAGCAGCTTAGCGGACGGGGGCTCCTACGAGCAGTACTTC.

J is TRBJ2-3 and V is TRBV19; TRBD2 matches at 12 bases. The V and J ends lost 7 bases and 4 bases, in that order; junction bases with no gene match: 12. The germline gives CDR1 LNHDA, CDR2 SQIVND (reference sequence). This CDR3 has 17 amino acids. This CDR3 reads CASKITPTSGGADTQYF. In DNA, the CDR3 is TGTGCCAGTAAAATAACCCCGACTAGCGGGGGCGCAGATACGCAGTATTTT.

The chain joins TRBV5-8 to TRBJ1-5; maybe TRBD1 (5 bases). Germline V CDR1 and CDR2: SGHTS, YDEGEE. The CDR3 consists of 14 residues. V dropped 0 bases and J dropped 10 bases, with 14 bases sitting between them. This CDR3 reads CASSLGRGLGPQHF. The CDR3, as DNA: TGTGCCAGCAGCTTGGGAAGGGGACTAGGTCCCCAGCATTTT.

This clone has just a few counts. The chain recombines TRBV6-6 with TRBJ2-1, with a weak D call TRBD2 (5 bases). Trimming took 6 bases from V and 6 from J, leaving 15 bases between them. CDR1 is MNHNY, CDR2 SVGAGI, per germline (reference sequence). CDR3 length: 14 amino acids. CDR3 residues: CASRVRGRGNEQFF. The CDR3 region has the DNA TGTGCCAGCAGAGTTAGAGGGCGCGGCAATGAGCAGTTCTTC.

The V call is TRBV9, the J call TRBJ2-3, with D maybe TRBD2 (6 bases). Per germline, CDR1 SGDLS and CDR2 YYNGEE. Trimming pared 0 bases from V and 5 bases from J, leaving 7 bases between. The CDR3 contains 13 residues. DNA of the CDR3: TGTGCCAGCAGCGTAGGGAGGGGAGATACGCAGTATTTT. Translated: CASSVGRGDTQYF.

This chain connects TRBV5-1 to TRBJ1-6; no clear D. This CDR3 is 14 amino acids long. Germline loops: CDR1 SGHRS, CDR2 YFSETQ. V was trimmed by 0 bases and J by 15 bases, leaving 16 bases between them. CDR3 sequence reads: CASSLGDTLSLLHF. CDR3 bases: TGCGCCAGCAGCTTGGGAGATACCCTGTCTCTCCTCCACTTT. Variable domain in full (rest from reference TRBV5-1 and TRBJ1-6): KAGVTQTPRYLIKTRGQQVTLSCSPISGHRSVSWYQQTPGQGLQFLFEYFSETQRNKGNFPGRFSGRQFSNSRSEMNVSTLELGDSALYLCASSLGDTLSLLHFGNGTRLTVT.

This clone was seen only once. V usage is TRBV15 and J usage is TRBJ1-1; TRBD1 might be the D (5 bases). The V and J ends lost 0 bases and 11 bases respectively, with 10 bases between them. Germline-derived CDR1 and CDR2 are LNHNV and YYDKDF (reference sequence). CDR3 length equals 12 residues. The CDR3 coding sequence is TGTGCCACCAGCAGAGATGAACGGGGGGCTTTCTTT. It yields the protein CATSRDERGAFF.

CDR3 in DNA: TGCAGCGTTGAACAGGGTTGGAACGAGCAGTACTTC. Its translation: CSVEQGWNEQYF. This sequence joins TRBV29-1 and TRBJ2-7; D possibly corresponds to TRBD1 (5 bases). This CDR3 comprises 12 residues. V was shortened by 2 bases and J by 5 bases, with 10 bases between the two germline ends. CDR1 is SQVTM and CDR2 is ANQGSEA in the germline V gene.

The chain combines TRBV5-6 with TRBJ1-1; D unclear. The length of the CDR3 is 13 residues. Germline lookup yields CDR1 SGHDT and CDR2 YYEEEE. The ends were cut back, 4 bases at V and 2 bases at J, with 9 bases in the middle. Here the CDR3 DNA reads TGTGCCAGCAGCCAAGACACTAACACTGAAGCTTTCTTT. It codes for CASSQDTNTEAFF. Using reference TRBV5-6 and TRBJ1-1 for the parts outside the CDR3, the full variable domain is DAGVTQSPTHLIKTRGQQVTLRCSPKSGHDTVSWYQQALGQGPQFIFQYYEEEERQRGNFPDRFSGHQFPNYSSELNVNALLLGDSALYLCASSQDTNTEAFFGQGTRLTVV.